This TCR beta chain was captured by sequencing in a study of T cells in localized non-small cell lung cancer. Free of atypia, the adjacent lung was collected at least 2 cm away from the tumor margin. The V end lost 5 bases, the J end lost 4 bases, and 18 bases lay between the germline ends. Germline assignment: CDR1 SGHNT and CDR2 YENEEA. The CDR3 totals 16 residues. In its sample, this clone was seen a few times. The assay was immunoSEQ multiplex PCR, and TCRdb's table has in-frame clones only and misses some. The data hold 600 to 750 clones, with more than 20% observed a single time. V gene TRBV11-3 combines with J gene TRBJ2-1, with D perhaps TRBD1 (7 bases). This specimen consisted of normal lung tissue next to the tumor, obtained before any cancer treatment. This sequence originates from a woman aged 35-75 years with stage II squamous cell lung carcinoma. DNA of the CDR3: TGTGCCAGCAGCCCGGGAGACAGGGCTAAGTACAATGAGCAGTTCTTC. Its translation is CASSPGDRAKYNEQFF. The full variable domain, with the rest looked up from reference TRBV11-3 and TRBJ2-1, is EAGVVQSPRYKIIEKKQPVAFWCNPISGHNTLYWYLQNLGQGPELLIRYENEEAVDDSQLPKDRFSAERLKGVDSTLKIQPAELGDSAVYLCASSPGDRAKYNEQFFGPGTRLTVL.